This section outlines one T cell receptor beta chain sequence together with its context. The data were obtained in a study of cytomegalovirus exposure and HLA in healthy donors. The PCR employed 60 Vbeta primers together with 13 Jbeta primers. TCRdb's table, derived via immunoSEQ multiplex PCR, lists solely in-frame clones and lacks some. Here the sample spans some 100,000 clones, 74% being singletons. This CDR3 has 14 residues. Germline-derived CDR1 and CDR2 are SGHRS and YFSETQ. The V end was cut by 6 bases, the J end by 2 bases, with 14 bases between. The sequence derives from a human donor in good health. The chain recombines TRBV5-1 with TRBJ1-2; D gene unclear. Sample: PBMCs. The CDR3 region is CASNNGLTNYGYTF. DNA for the CDR3: TGCGCCAGCAATAACGGACTCACGAACTATGGCTACACCTTC.